These T cell receptor beta chains were read from a single sample in a study of blood T cell repertoires in COVID-19. Profiling relied on immunoSEQ multiplex PCR, and the TCRdb table lists in-frame clones only, not all of them. The sample holds about 7,000 clones, nearly 90% seen once. Sequencing was performed on peripheral blood. The receptors originated from a man between 65 and 85 years old with active COVID-19. The CDR3 runs from the conserved cysteine through the conserved F or W. The D gene is left open where the match is weak. Rows may omit the clone size; those that give it use once, few, many or a size class.

size: .
V: TRBV20-1
D: .
length: 11
J: TRBJ2-7
CDR3: CSARPAYEQYF
DNA: TGCAGTGCTAGACCGGCCTACGAGCAGTACTTC

size: .
V: TRBV6-5
D: TRBD1
length: 14
J: TRBJ1-2
CDR3: CASRRDRGVYGYTF
DNA: TGTGCCAGCAGACGGGACAGGGGAGTGTATGGCTACACCTTC

size: .
V: TRBV28
D: .
length: 14
J: TRBJ1-1
CDR3: CASTLRGGNTEAFF
DNA: TGTGCCAGCACCTTGAGGGGGGGGAACACTGAAGCTTTCTTT

size: .
V: TRBV2
D: .
length: 15
J: TRBJ1-6
CDR3: CASSVQGSYNSPLHF
DNA: TGTGCCAGCAGTGTGCAGGGATCCTATAATTCACCCCTCCACTTT

size: .
V: TRBV19
D: TRBD1
length: 14
J: TRBJ2-7
CDR3: CASSTGQTSYEQYF
DNA: TGTGCCAGTAGTACGGGACAGACATCCTACGAGCAGTACTTC

size: few
V: TRBV5-6
D: TRBD1
length: 14
J: TRBJ2-5
CDR3: CASSFPGGQETQYF
DNA: TGTGCCAGCAGCTTCCCAGGGGGCCAAGAGACCCAGTACTTC

size: few
V: TRBV5-6
D: TRBD1
length: 16
J: TRBJ2-2
CDR3: CASSLTGGPGTGELFF
DNA: TGTGCCAGCAGCTTGACAGGGGGGCCCGGCACCGGGGAGCTGTTTTTT

size: once
V: TRBV6-5
D: .
length: 12
J: TRBJ2-3
CDR3: CASSYLTDTQYF
DNA: TGTGCCAGCAGTTACCTTACAGATACGCAGTATTTT

size: .
V: TRBV7-8
D: TRBD1
length: 14
J: TRBJ1-2
CDR3: CASSPGRTGTGYTF
DNA: TGTGCCAGCAGCCCGGGTCGGACAGGGACCGGCTACACCTTC

size: .
V: TRBV7-2
D: .
length: 15
J: TRBJ2-5
CDR3: CASSLQGTLGETQYF
DNA: TGTGCCAGCAGCTTACAGGGGACGCTAGGAGAGACCCAGTACTTC

size: .
V: TRBV4-2
D: .
length: 14
J: TRBJ1-2
CDR3: CASSQGAVGGGYTF
DNA: TGTGCCAGCAGCCAAGGGGCGGTCGGGGGGGGCTACACCTTC

size: .
V: TRBV11-2
D: TRBD2
length: 15
J: TRBJ2-7
CDR3: CASSFPSGGFYEQYF
DNA: TGTGCCAGCAGCTTTCCTAGCGGGGGGTTCTACGAGCAGTACTTC

size: few
V: TRBV19
D: TRBD1
length: 16
J: TRBJ1-6
CDR3: CASSIETGVGNSPLHF
DNA: TGTGCCAGTAGTATCGAGACAGGGGTGGGTAATTCACCCCTCCACTTT

size: .
V: TRBV7-9
D: .
length: 17
J: TRBJ1-2
CDR3: CASSYSPGEGLYYGYTF
DNA: TGTGCCAGCAGCTACTCGCCGGGGGAGGGTCTTTACTATGGCTACACCTTC

size: .
V: TRBV7-2
D: TRBD2
length: 18
J: TRBJ2-2
CDR3: CASSRIAGGHIFTGELFF
DNA: TGTGCCAGCAGCAGAATAGCGGGGGGGCATATCTTCACCGGGGAGCTGTTTTTT

size: .
V: TRBV28
D: .
length: 15
J: TRBJ2-1
CDR3: CASSLWSQGYNEQFF
DNA: TGTGCCAGCAGTTTATGGTCCCAGGGGTACAATGAGCAGTTCTTC

size: .
V: TRBV5-1
D: TRBD1
length: 15
J: TRBJ1-1
CDR3: CASSLARGRNTEAFF
DNA: TGCGCCAGCAGCTTGGCCAGGGGGCGCAACACTGAAGCTTTCTTT

size: .
V: TRBV5-1
D: .
length: 15
J: TRBJ1-1
CDR3: CASSLTGQLNTEAFF
DNA: TGCGCCAGCAGCTTGACGGGACAATTGAACACTGAAGCTTTCTTT

size: .
V: TRBV7-2
D: .
length: 12
J: TRBJ1-5
CDR3: CASSLPNQPQHF
DNA: TGTGCCAGCAGCCTCCCGAATCAGCCCCAGCATTTT

size: .
V: TRBV19
D: TRBD2
length: 15
J: TRBJ2-7
CDR3: CASSTSGGLSYEQYF
DNA: TGTGCCAGTAGTACTAGCGGGGGCCTCAGCTACGAGCAGTACTTC

size: .
V: TRBV2
D: .
length: 13
J: TRBJ1-2
CDR3: CASSEDYNYGYTF
DNA: TGTGCCAGCAGTGAAGACTATAACTATGGCTACACCTTC

size: .
V: TRBV7-9
D: .
length: 14
J: TRBJ1-2
CDR3: CASSLVRENYGYTF
DNA: TGTGCCAGCAGCTTAGTTAGGGAGAACTATGGCTACACCTTC

size: .
V: TRBV4-3
D: .
length: 17
J: TRBJ1-3
CDR3: CASSQDPAGLGGNTIYF
DNA: TGCGCCAGCAGCCAAGATCCGGCAGGCCTTGGGGGAAACACCATATATTTT

size: once
V: TRBV19
D: .
length: 13
J: TRBJ2-7
CDR3: CASSIGGTYEQYF
DNA: TGTGCCAGTAGTATTGGGGGGACCTACGAGCAGTACTTC

size: .
V: TRBV2
D: .
length: 14
J: TRBJ1-2
CDR3: CASTSGTAAYGYTF
DNA: TGTGCCAGCACCAGCGGGACGGCGGCCTATGGCTACACCTTC

size: .
V: TRBV9
D: .
length: 14
J: TRBJ2-5
CDR3: CASSEVLGAETQYF
DNA: TGTGCCAGCAGCGAGGTTTTGGGGGCCGAGACCCAGTACTTC

size: .
V: TRBV4-1
D: .
length: 15
J: TRBJ2-4
CDR3: CASSQDPLAKNIQYF
DNA: TGCGCCAGCAGCCAAGATCCTCTAGCCAAAAACATTCAGTACTTC

size: .
V: TRBV5-6
D: .
length: 13
J: TRBJ1-2
CDR3: CASSLGQDYGYTF
DNA: TGTGCCAGCAGCTTGGGACAGGACTATGGCTACACCTTC

size: once
V: TRBV3-1/TRBV3-2
D: .
length: 19
J: TRBJ2-2
CDR3: CASSQVRFRAGSDTGELFF
DNA: TGTGCCAGCAGCCAAGTGCGTTTTCGTGCGGGGTCGGACACCGGGGAGCTGTTTTTT

size: few
V: TRBV7-9
D: .
length: 13
J: TRBJ1-6
CDR3: CASSRGQNSPLHF
DNA: TGTGCCAGCAGCCGAGGACAGAATTCACCCCTCCACTTT

size: .
V: TRBV10-3
D: .
length: 13
J: TRBJ1-2
CDR3: CASKAPYGNGYTF
DNA: TGTGCCTCTAAGGCTCCTTACGGGAACGGCTACACCTTC

size: .
V: TRBV28
D: .
length: 17
J: TRBJ1-5
CDR3: CASSLGGRDQEDQPQHF
DNA: TGTGCCAGCAGTTTAGGTGGGAGGGATCAGGAGGATCAGCCCCAGCATTTT

size: .
V: TRBV19
D: TRBD1
length: 13
J: TRBJ1-1
CDR3: CASSSGGNTEAFF
DNA: TGTGCCAGTAGTTCAGGGGGTAACACTGAAGCTTTCTTT

size: .
V: TRBV18
D: .
length: 14
J: TRBJ1-6
CDR3: CASSPRQVDSPLHF
DNA: TGTGCCAGCTCACCTCGTCAGGTGGATTCACCCCTCCACTTT

size: .
V: TRBV11-2
D: .
length: 12
J: TRBJ2-7
CDR3: CASSSGDYEQYF
DNA: TGTGCCAGCAGCTCAGGGGATTACGAGCAGTACTTC

size: .
V: TRBV18
D: TRBD1
length: 13
J: TRBJ2-7
CDR3: CASSPTGVDEQYF
DNA: TGTGCCAGCTCCCCAACAGGGGTCGACGAGCAGTACTTC

size: .
V: TRBV19
D: TRBD1
length: 13
J: TRBJ1-2
CDR3: CASSMRTGGGYTF
DNA: TGTGCCAGTAGTATGAGGACAGGAGGTGGCTACACCTTC

size: once
V: TRBV15
D: TRBD1
length: 16
J: TRBJ2-5
CDR3: CATSRTPLTGGETQYF
DNA: TGTGCCACCAGCAGAACCCCTCTGACAGGGGGGGAGACCCAGTACTTC

size: .
V: TRBV2
D: .
length: 14
J: TRBJ2-2
CDR3: CASSDRTNTGELFF
DNA: TGTGCCAGCTCCGACAGAACGAACACCGGGGAGCTGTTTTTT

size: .
V: TRBV4-3
D: .
length: 15
J: TRBJ1-5
CDR3: CASSQDGGGNQPQHF
DNA: TGCGCCAGCAGCCAAGATGGAGGAGGAAATCAGCCCCAGCATTTT

size: .
V: TRBV4-3
D: .
length: 15
J: TRBJ1-3
CDR3: CASSQSSGSGNTIYF
DNA: TGCGCCAGCAGCCAGTCCAGTGGCTCTGGAAACACCATATATTTT

size: .
V: TRBV18
D: TRBD1
length: 13
J: TRBJ1-6
CDR3: CASKDRVESPLHF
DNA: TGTGCCAGTAAGGACAGGGTAGAGTCACCCCTCCACTTT

size: .
V: TRBV6-6
D: TRBD2
length: 14
J: TRBJ2-7
CDR3: CASGFGDYTYEQYF
DNA: TGTGCCAGCGGCTTCGGGGACTATACCTACGAGCAGTACTTC

size: .
V: TRBV27
D: .
length: 15
J: TRBJ1-2
CDR3: CASSLSNRANYGYTF
DNA: TGTGCCAGCAGTTTATCCAACAGGGCCAACTATGGCTACACCTTC

size: .
V: TRBV11-2
D: .
length: 12
J: TRBJ2-2
CDR3: CASSTPAGELFF
DNA: TGTGCCAGCAGCACCCCAGCCGGGGAGCTGTTTTTT

size: .
V: TRBV4-2
D: TRBD2
length: 15
J: TRBJ2-7
CDR3: CASSAEERGFYEQYF
DNA: TGTGCCAGCAGCGCGGAGGAGCGGGGGTTCTACGAGCAGTACTTC

size: once
V: TRBV5-1
D: TRBD2
length: 18
J: TRBJ2-1
CDR3: CASSFPGTSGVSYNEQFF
DNA: TGCGCCAGCAGCTTCCCCGGGACTAGCGGAGTCTCCTACAATGAGCAGTTCTTC

size: .
V: TRBV7-3
D: TRBD2
length: 14
J: TRBJ2-2
CDR3: CASSFQRGGGELFF
DNA: TGTGCCAGCAGCTTTCAGCGGGGAGGCGGGGAGCTGTTTTTT

size: .
V: TRBV4-3
D: TRBD1
length: 21
J: TRBJ1-4
CDR3: CASSQEGGRGRRASTNEKLFF
DNA: TGCGCCAGCAGCCAAGAAGGGGGCAGGGGGCGTAGGGCTTCAACTAATGAAAAACTGTTTTTT

size: few
V: TRBV4-2
D: .
length: 14
J: TRBJ2-3
CDR3: CASSQESGGYTQYF
DNA: TGTGCCAGCAGCCAAGAGTCAGGGGGGTATACGCAGTATTTT

size: .
V: TRBV4-1
D: .
length: 13
J: TRBJ2-5
CDR3: CASSQFGGETQYF
DNA: TGCGCCAGCAGCCAATTCGGGGGTGAGACCCAGTACTTC

size: .
V: TRBV20-1
D: .
length: 11
J: TRBJ1-3
CDR3: CSAGGGNTIYF
DNA: TGCAGTGCCGGGGGGGGAAACACCATATATTTT

size: .
V: TRBV30
D: .
length: 14
J: TRBJ2-3
CDR3: CAWSVSLSTDTQYF
DNA: TGTGCCTGGAGTGTATCACTAAGCACAGATACGCAGTATTTT

size: .
V: TRBV9
D: .
length: 15
J: TRBJ1-2
CDR3: CASSVATDRSYGYTF
DNA: TGTGCCAGCAGCGTCGCCACCGACAGATCCTATGGCTACACCTTC

size: .
V: TRBV3-1/TRBV3-2
D: TRBD1
length: 15
J: TRBJ1-2
CDR3: CASSQGSTGVYGYTF
DNA: TGTGCCAGCAGCCAGGGCTCGACAGGGGTCTATGGCTACACCTTC